This T cell receptor (beta chain) was profiled in a study of CD4 T cells in relation to SARS-CoV-2 and coronaviruses. Whole-study findings and limits: Approximately 65% of donors had memory CD4+ clonotypes crossrecognizing SARS-CoV-2 and common cold coronavirus spike.

Germline CDR1 is SGHTA and CDR2 is FQGNSA. The CDR3 spans 15 residues. Trimming at V came to 4 bases and at J to 2 bases, leaving 4 bases not matched to a gene. Unexposed donor CD4+ T cells date from about 2011-2018, before the COVID-19 pandemic. Here immunoSEQ multiplex PCR was the method, and the copy in TCRdb shows in-frame clones only, minus some. Of roughly 71,000 clones in the sample, 85% to 90% are singletons; the top ten hold 1.6%. This clone occurred once. Its antigen is as yet unknown. The sequencing input was memory CD4+ T cells from PBMCs. V is TRBV7-2 and J is TRBJ2-5; TRBD2 matches 10 bases. This TCR came from a human donor in good health. DNA for the CDR3: TGTGCCAGCAGCTCGGTAGCGGGGGGACAAGAGACCCAGTACTTC. This codes for CASSSVAGGQETQYF.